The source of this TCR beta chain is a study of T-cell reconstitution after alpha-beta-depleted transplantation in children. General study points: In patients about two months after transplant, alpha-beta T cells reportedly arose from several hundred expanded graft clones. The origin of high day-60 TCRbeta diversity in some patients lay in surviving recipient T cells and thymic progenitors. A year post-transplant, T-cell counts and diversity derived mostly from newly produced T cells.

Unique molecular identifiers were used to barcode this TCRbeta library. TCRdb itself ran the PCR reads through MiXCR, one entry per CDR3 protein. Found here are about 830,000 distinct CDR3 sequences, 15% to 20% of them singletons; the top ten hold roughly 5%. Trimming pared 3 bases from V and 5 bases from J, leaving 12 bases between. CDR1 is SGHRS and CDR2 is YFSETQ in the germline V gene. The CDR3 has 13 residues. On this clonotype: Its specificity is unknown.

The clonotype originates from a male patient aged 5 to 17 who had a stem cell transplant for acute lymphoblastic leukemia, so the T cells may come from the graft donor. Here the sequenced sample was PBMCs, mostly from graft donor cells, taken 360 days after TCRalphabeta/CD19-depleted stem cell transplant. The gene calls are TRBV5-1 and TRBJ2-7; D gene ambiguous. The CDR3, as DNA: TGCGCCAGCAGCTACCTCTCCGAGGACGAGCAGTACTTC. Translating it yields CASSYLSEDEQYF.